Below, 21 T cell receptor beta chains from the same sample are listed, as sequenced in a study of technical replicates of blood from a handful of donors. The method was immunoSEQ multiplex PCR; TCRdb's version includes in-frame clones alone and lacks a portion of them. This sample has tens of thousands of clones, with approximately 94% found just once. The sequenced material came from T cells isolated from PBMCs. The receptor set was obtained from a human donor in good health.

V and J are TRBV10-2 and TRBJ2-7; tentatively, D is TRBD2 (6 bases). Trimming took off 10 bases at V and 7 bases at J, with 14 bases between the two ends. The CDR3 sequence is 11 residues long. Germline V lookup: CDR1 WSHSY, CDR2 SAAADI. The CDR3 region is CATGGGQEQYF. The CDR3 nucleotides are TGCGCCACCGGAGGAGGGCAAGAGCAGTACTTC.

The chain combines TRBV11-2 with TRBJ2-1, with TRBD1 matching 11 bases. The germline V gene has CDR1 SGHAT and CDR2 FQNNGV. The length of the CDR3 is 15 residues. V lost 5 bases and J lost 7; bases outside the gene matches: 7. The CDR3 sequence is CASSKGQGGINEQFF. Written as DNA, the CDR3 is TGTGCCAGCAGCAAGGGACAGGGGGGTATAAATGAGCAGTTCTTC.

The rearrangement uses TRBV7-2 and TRBJ2-3; D gene uncertain. V lost 1 base and J lost 6, with 14 bases in between. This CDR3 contains 15 residues. Germline CDR1 reads SGHTA; CDR2 reads FQGNSA. This CDR3 reads CASSLGVFEPDTQYF. The DNA of the CDR3 is TGTGCCAGCAGCTTAGGAGTGTTTGAGCCCGATACGCAGTATTTT.

V is TRBV2 and J is TRBJ1-2, with D uncertain. V was cut by 4 bases and J by 3 bases, with 21 bases left in between. The V gene's germline CDR1 is SNHLY and CDR2 FYNNEI. CDR3 size: 17 residues. The CDR3 DNA follows: TGTGCCAGCAGTGTTTGGACCGGGATTTCTGGTGACTATGGCTACACCTTC. This encodes CASSVWTGISGDYGYTF.

The chain couples TRBV10-2 to TRBJ2-7; 8 nucleotides align to TRBD2. The CDR3 loop spans 16 amino acids. Germline-derived CDR1 and CDR2 are WSHSY and SAAADI. J was trimmed by 0 bases and V by 1 base; bases with no gene match: 5. The CDR3 reads CASSEWKRELSYEQYF. The CDR3 DNA sequence: TGCGCCAGCAGTGAGTGGAAGCGGGAGCTCTCCTACGAGCAGTACTTC.

The chain has TRBV11-2 and TRBJ2-5, with a tentative D call TRBD2 (6 bases). The germline gives CDR1 SGHAT, CDR2 FQNNGV. The CDR3 covers 12 residues. V gave up 5 bases and J gave up 7 bases, with 11 bases separating them. CDR3 nucleotide sequence: TGTGCCAGCAGCCACCACGGGGGGACCCAGTACTTC. It encodes CASSHHGGTQYF.

The chain has TRBV14 and TRBJ2-4; D possibly corresponds to TRBD2 (5 bases). Trimming left V 4 bases short and J 0 bases short, with 13 bases between. Germline lookup yields CDR1 SGHDN and CDR2 FVKESK. The CDR3 spans 16 residues. DNA of the CDR3: TGTGCCAGCAGCCCGGGATTGATAATAGCCAAAAACATTCAGTACTTC. This gives the protein CASSPGLIIAKNIQYF.

The CDR3, as DNA: TGTGCCAGCAGCGGAGGGACAGGGGGCTACGAGCAGTACTTC. The encoded protein is CASSGGTGGYEQYF. The rearrangement joins TRBV5-4 to TRBJ2-7; 11 nucleotides line up with TRBD1. The CDR3 has 14 amino acids. Germline V gene data show CDR1 as SGHNT and CDR2 as YYREEE (reference sequence). With V trimmed by 4 bases and J by 3 bases, 3 bases remained unmatched.

This CDR3 is CASSPVAVENEQFF. The CDR3 nucleotides are TGTGCCAGTAGCCCTGTAGCGGTCGAGAATGAGCAGTTCTTC. The genes are TRBV19 and TRBJ2-1; perhaps TRBD2 as D (6 bases). Germline V gene lookup returns CDR1 LNHDA and CDR2 SQIVND (reference sequence). The V gene lost 6 bases and the J gene lost 7 bases, with 16 bases spanning the gap. CDR3 length: 14 residues.

A single count supports this clone. The chain links TRBV11-2 to TRBJ2-1; 11 bases agree with TRBD2. Germline loops: CDR1 SGHAT, CDR2 FQNNGV. CDR3 size: 16 residues. Losses at the gene ends were 1 base for V and 10 bases for J; bases not matched to a gene: 9. The CDR3 reads CASSLALAGGRLEQFF. The DNA of the CDR3 is TGTGCCAGCAGCTTAGCATTAGCGGGAGGGCGGTTGGAGCAGTTCTTC.

This chain connects TRBV9 to TRBJ1-5; 7 bases map to TRBD1. This CDR3 is built from 14 residues. With V trimmed by 10 bases and J by 4 bases, 11 bases remained unmatched. CDR1 SGDLS and CDR2 YYNGEE come from the germline V gene. DNA of the CDR3: TGTGCCGAGCCAGGGACAGCTAAAAATCAGCCCCAGCATTTT. Its protein product is CAEPGTAKNQPQHF. The full variable domain, completed using reference TRBV9 and TRBJ1-5, is DSGVTQTPKHLITATGQRVTLRCSPRSGDLSVYWYQQSLDQGLQFLIQYYNGEERAKGNILERFSAQQFPDLHSELNLSSLELGDSALYFCAEPGTAKNQPQHFGDGTRLSIL.

The chain links TRBV28 to TRBJ1-2; 9 bases fit TRBD1. The germline V gene encodes CDR1 MDHEN and CDR2 SYDVKM. This CDR3 region has 14 residues. Trimming removed 6 bases from V and 8 bases from J; junction bases left unmatched: 10. CDR3 loop: CASRRTNRGQGYTF. The CDR3 nucleotides read TGTGCCAGCAGAAGGACTAACAGGGGGCAAGGCTACACCTTC.

V usage is TRBV7-3 and J usage is TRBJ2-1, with TRBD2 matching over 8 bases. Germline-derived CDR1 and CDR2 are SGHTA and FQGTGA. The CDR3 totals 15 residues. The trim removed 0 bases at V and 7 bases at J, leaving 5 bases unmatched. Written as DNA, the CDR3 is TGTGCCAGCAGCTTAACTCTCAGCGGGAGTAATGAGCAGTTCTTC. Translation: CASSLTLSGSNEQFF.

This clone was found once. The sample carries other DNA sequences with the same CDR3. This sequence joins TRBV2 and TRBJ2-7; the match to TRBD2 covers 12 bases. The CDR3 extends over 17 amino acids. With V trimmed by 3 bases and J by 0 bases, 6 bases remained unmatched. Germline lookup yields CDR1 SNHLY and CDR2 FYNNEI. In nucleotides, the CDR3 is TGTGCCAGCAGTGAGGGGACTAGCGGGCCTAGCTCCTACGAGCAGTACTTC. Protein sequence: CASSEGTSGPSSYEQYF.

This chain uses TRBV2 with TRBJ1-2; the match to TRBD1 covers 11 bases. The CDR3 has 15 residues. Germline V gene data show CDR1 as SNHLY and CDR2 as FYNNEI. V was clipped by 6 bases and J by 3 bases; unmatched bases: 6. CDR3 residues: CASSNPGQGDYGYTF. CDR3 sequence (DNA): TGTGCCAGCAGCAACCCGGGACAGGGGGACTATGGCTACACCTTC.

The rearrangement uses TRBV5-4 and TRBJ2-7, with TRBD2 matching over 7 bases. CDR3 length equals 15 residues. Germline CDR1 SGHNT, CDR2 YYREEE (reference sequence). J lost 6 bases, V lost 6 bases, and 15 bases had no gene match. CDR3 in DNA: TGTGCCAGCAACCTGATAGGCGGGGGTCTCGGCGAGCAGTACTTC. Translation: CASNLIGGGLGEQYF.

This clone has a handful of counts. This sequence joins TRBV5-1 and TRBJ2-2; 7 bases align to TRBD2. This CDR3 has 14 residues. Germline V lookup: CDR1 SGHRS, CDR2 YFSETQ. V was clipped by 3 bases and J by 5 bases; unmatched bases: 4. This CDR3 reads CASSSWTSTGELFF. The CDR3 nucleotides are TGCGCCAGCAGCTCATGGACTAGTACCGGGGAGCTGTTTTTT.

This chain connects TRBV27 to TRBJ2-1, with no clear D. CDR1 and CDR2 (germline): MNHEY, SMNVEV (reference sequence). Trimming took 2 bases from V and 10 from J, leaving 12 bases between them. The CDR3 length is 13 residues. The CDR3 region has the DNA TGTGCCAGCAGTTTAGGCCCCGCCCCGGAGCAGTTCTTC. It yields the protein CASSLGPAPEQFF.

The DNA for the CDR3 is TGTGCCAGCAGGGACTCGGGTGGCGGGCGGGCCGGGGAGCTGTTTTTT. Protein: CASRDSGGGRAGELFF. The chain is built from TRBV2 and TRBJ2-2, with a tentative D call TRBD2 (5 bases). Between the trimmed V and J ends, which lost 6 bases and 6 bases, there was a span of 20 bases. Germline loops: CDR1 SNHLY, CDR2 FYNNEI. The CDR3 extends over 16 amino acids.

This clone was picked up one time. This CDR3 is CASSGSGQGLAYEQFF. CDR3 nucleotides: TGTGCCAGCAGCGGGAGTGGACAGGGCCTTGCCTATGAGCAGTTCTTC. V and J are TRBV9 and TRBJ2-1; the match to TRBD1 covers 8 bases. Germline CDR1 is SGDLS and CDR2 is YYNGEE. CDR3 length: 16 residues. With 3 bases clipped from V and 8 bases from J, the junction kept 13 bases outside the gene matches.

This sequence joins TRBV2 and TRBJ1-4, with D maybe TRBD1 (6 bases). There are 15 residues in the CDR3. V shed 6 bases and J shed 8 bases, with 19 bases lying between them. Germline values: CDR1 SNHLY, CDR2 FYNNEI. The CDR3 sequence: CASRDIQGLREKLFF. CDR3 DNA sequence: TGTGCCAGCAGGGATATACAGGGCCTCCGCGAAAAACTGTTTTTT.